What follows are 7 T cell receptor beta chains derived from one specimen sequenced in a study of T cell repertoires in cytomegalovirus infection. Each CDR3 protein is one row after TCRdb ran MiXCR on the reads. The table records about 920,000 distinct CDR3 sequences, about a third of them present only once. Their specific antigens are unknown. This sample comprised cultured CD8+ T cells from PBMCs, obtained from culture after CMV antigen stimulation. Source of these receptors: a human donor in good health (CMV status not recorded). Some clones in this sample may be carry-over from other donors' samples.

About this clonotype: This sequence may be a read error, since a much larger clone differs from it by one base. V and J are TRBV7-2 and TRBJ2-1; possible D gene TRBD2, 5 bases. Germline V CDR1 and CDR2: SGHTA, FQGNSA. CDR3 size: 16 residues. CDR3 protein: CVSSLATPGWFDEQFF. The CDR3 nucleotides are TGTGTCAGCAGCTTAGCCACCCCGGGGTGGTTCGATGAGCAGTTCTTC.

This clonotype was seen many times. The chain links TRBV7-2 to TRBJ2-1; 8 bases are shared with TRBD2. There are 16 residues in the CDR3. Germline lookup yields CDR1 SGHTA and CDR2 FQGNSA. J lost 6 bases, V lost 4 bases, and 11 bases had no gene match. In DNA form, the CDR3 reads TGTGCCAGCAGCTCCGGGGGGGGCAGGGTGGTCAATGAGCAGTTCTTC. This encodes CASSSGGGRVVNEQFF. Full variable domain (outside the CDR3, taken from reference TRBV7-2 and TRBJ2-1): GAGVSQSPSNKVTEKGKDVELRCDPISGHTALYWYRQSLGQGLEFLIYFQGNSAPDKSGLPSDRFSAERTGGSVSTLTIQRTQQEDSAVYLCASSSGGGRVVNEQFFGPGTRLTVL.

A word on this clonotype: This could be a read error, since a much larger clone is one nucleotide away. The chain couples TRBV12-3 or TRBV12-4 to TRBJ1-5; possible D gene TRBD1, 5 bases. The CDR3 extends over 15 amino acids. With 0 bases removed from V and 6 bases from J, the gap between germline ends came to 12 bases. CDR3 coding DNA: TGTGCCAGCAGTTTAGCAAGGGGCGGTGGTCAGCCCCAGCATTTT. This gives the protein CASSLARGGGQPQHF.

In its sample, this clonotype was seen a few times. CDR3 protein: CASSLLTGNIYNSPLHF. CDR3 DNA: TGTGCCAGCAGCTTGTTAACAGGGAATATATATAATTCACCCCTCCACTTT. The V call is TRBV5-4, the J call TRBJ1-6; maybe TRBD1 (6 bases). With 1 base removed from V and 4 bases from J, the gap between germline ends came to 15 bases. CDR3 length: 17 amino acids. Looked up from germline, CDR1 is SGHNT and CDR2 is YYREEE (reference sequence). Full variable domain (rest looked up from reference TRBV5-4 and TRBJ1-6): ETGVTQSPTHLIKTRGQQVTLRCSSQSGHNTVSWYQQALGQGPQFIFQYYREEENGRGNFPPRFSGLQFPNYSSELNVNALELDDSALYLCASSLLTGNIYNSPLHFGNGTRLTVT.

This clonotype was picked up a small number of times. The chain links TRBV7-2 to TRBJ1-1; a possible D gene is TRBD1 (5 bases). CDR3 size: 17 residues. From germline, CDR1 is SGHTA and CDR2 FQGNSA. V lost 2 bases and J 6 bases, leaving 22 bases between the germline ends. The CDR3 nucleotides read TGTGCCAGCAGCTTAATAGGGCGATCCGACAGAGGCGCTGAAGCTTTCTTT. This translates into CASSLIGRSDRGAEAFF.

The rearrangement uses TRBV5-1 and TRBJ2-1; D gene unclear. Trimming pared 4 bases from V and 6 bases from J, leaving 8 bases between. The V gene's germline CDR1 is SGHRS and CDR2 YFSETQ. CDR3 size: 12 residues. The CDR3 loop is CASSPASNEQFF. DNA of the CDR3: TGCGCCAGCAGCCCCGCCAGCAATGAGCAGTTCTTC.

In DNA form, the CDR3 reads TGTGCCAGCAGCCACGTCGGGGGGCAGGTTACCGGGGAGCTGTTTTTT. This codes for CASSHVGGQVTGELFF. This sequence joins TRBV6-5 and TRBJ2-2; perhaps TRBD2 as D (7 bases). Trimming stripped 6 bases from V and 5 bases from J, with 19 bases between. Germline CDR1 and CDR2: MNHEY and SVGAGI. CDR3 size: 16 residues.